The 8 T cell receptor beta chains given below trace back to one sample, sequenced in a study of a mutant IDH1 vaccine in newly diagnosed glioma. The repertoire was sequenced with immunoSEQ multiplex PCR; TCRdb's copy has only in-frame clones and lacks some. The sample includes roughly 130,000 clones, roughly 78% of them seen just once. This sample's time point: week 11, during vaccination. Topical imiquimod accompanied each vaccine dose, which consisted of 300 ug of mutant IDH1 20-mer peptide. Their antigens remain unidentified. Sequencing used PBMCs, obtained from a glioma patient whose treatment included an IDH1 peptide vaccine. The receptors here all came from a man aged 35 to 55 with glioma.

The chain joins TRBV12-2 to TRBJ2-4; the tabulated D call, TRBD2, remains unverified against the DNA. TRBV12-2 is marked as a pseudogene. The CDR3 totals 19 residues. CDR3: CASRLGLAGPTCAKNIQYF. The CDR3, as DNA: TGTGCAAGTCGCTTAGGCCTAGCGGGACCTACCTGTGCCAAAAACATTCAGTACTTC.

The V gene is TRBV10-3, the J gene TRBJ2-3; 7 bases are a match to TRBD2. CDR3 length: 17 residues. Germline values: CDR1 ENHRY, CDR2 SYGVKD. Losses at the gene ends were 0 bases for V and 5 bases for J; bases not matched to a gene: 11. For the CDR3, the DNA is TGTGCCATCAGTGAGTCGATTAGAGCGGGATTGGGAGATACGCAGTATTTT. Its translation: CAISESIRAGLGDTQYF.

V is TRBV6-6 and J is TRBJ1-6; possibly TRBD1 for D (6 bases). In germline, CDR1 is MNHNY, CDR2 SVGAGI (reference sequence). V lost 6 bases and J lost 3, with 12 bases in between. CDR3 length equals 15 residues. The CDR3 spells CASRRTGNYNSPLHF. CDR3 nucleotide sequence: TGTGCCAGCAGGCGTACAGGGAACTATAATTCACCCCTCCACTTT.

The rearrangement uses TRBV14 and TRBJ1-2; D might be TRBD1 (6 bases). The germline CDR1 and CDR2 sequences are SGHDN and FVKESK. The CDR3 contains 13 residues. V shed 6 bases and J shed 4 bases, with 12 bases lying between them. The CDR3 nucleotides read TGTGCCAGCAGAGCACAGGGTTCCTATGGCTACACCTTC. Translated, it gives CASRAQGSYGYTF.

This clone was observed a single time. The J gene is TRBJ2-1, the V gene TRBV19; TRBD2 might be the D (6 bases). Germline V gives CDR1 LNHDA, CDR2 SQIVND (reference sequence). CDR3 length: 13 residues. Trimming left V 7 bases short and J 10 bases short, with 17 bases between. This CDR3 is CASTDAPRGEQFF. CDR3 coding DNA: TGTGCCAGTACGGACGCCCCTCGGGGGGAGCAGTTCTTC. The variable domain in full, with the rest retrieved from reference TRBV19 and TRBJ2-1, is DGGITQSPKYLFRKEGQNVTLSCEQNLNHDAMYWYRQDPGQGLRLIYYSQIVNDFQKGDIAEGYSVSREKKESFPLTVTSAQKNPTAFYLCASTDAPRGEQFFGPGTRLTVL.

This clone came up once. This rearrangement joins TRBV7-9 to TRBJ1-1; 7 bases are a match to TRBD1. The CDR3 has 14 amino acids. The trim removed 5 bases at V and 5 bases at J, leaving 8 bases unmatched. Germline CDR1 and CDR2: SEHNR and FQNEAQ (reference sequence). The CDR3 DNA is TGTGCCAGCAGCCTCCGCCGACAGGGAACTGAAGCTTTCTTT. Protein: CASSLRRQGTEAFF.

Written as DNA, the CDR3 is TGTGCCAGTAGTATTCACCGGGACATTCCGGAGGGAGCTTTCTTT. Protein sequence: CASSIHRDIPEGAFF. V gene TRBV19 combines with J gene TRBJ1-1, with D perhaps TRBD1 (6 bases). The CDR3 runs 15 residues. The germline V gene encodes CDR1 LNHDA and CDR2 SQIVND (reference sequence). V dropped 3 bases and J dropped 10 bases, with 21 bases sitting between them. Combining the CDR3 with reference TRBV19 and TRBJ1-1 gives the whole variable domain DGGITQSPKYLFRKEGQNVTLSCEQNLNHDAMYWYRQDPGQGLRLIYYSQIVNDFQKGDIAEGYSVSREKKESFPLTVTSAQKNPTAFYLCASSIHRDIPEGAFFGQGTRLTVV.

The chain links TRBV11-1 to TRBJ2-7; 10 bases align to TRBD1. Germline trimming cut 5 bases from V and 2 bases from J; bases unmatched to any gene: 6. Germline CDR1 and CDR2: SGHAT and FQDESV (reference sequence). This CDR3 region has 15 residues. The CDR3, as DNA: TGTGCCAGCAGCAACCGGGACAGGGGACCCTACGAGCAGTACTTC. Residues: CASSNRDRGPYEQYF.